This T cell receptor beta chain appears in the sequencing data of a study of blood T cell repertoires in COVID-19. Background on the study: Samples of COVID-19 (acute and convalescent) were obtained from the United States, Italy and Spain. PBMCs, B-cell-depleted T cells, or T cells provided the cDNA or gDNA that made up the material.

Sequencing was performed with immunoSEQ multiplex PCR; in TCRdb, only in-frame clones are kept and a portion is missing. Of 20,000 to 25,000 clones in the sample, 65% to 90% are singletons; the top ten hold 48%. The junction had 10 bases not matched to a gene; V was cut back by 7 bases and J by 7 bases. The germline V gene has CDR1 SGHTA and CDR2 FQGNSA. The CDR3 covers 15 residues. The chain uses TRBV7-2 and TRBJ2-5; 12 positions agree with TRBD2. The sample comprised peripheral blood. The sequence was collected from a man in his 70s with acute or convalescent COVID-19. The CDR3: CASMGLAGVKRTQYF. The CDR3, as DNA: TGTGCCAGCATGGGACTAGCGGGTGTCAAGAGGACCCAGTACTTC.